These 10 T cell receptor beta chains were all obtained from the same sample, sequenced in a study of blood T cell repertoires in COVID-19. Libraries were prepared by immunoSEQ multiplex PCR; TCRdb keeps only in-frame clonotypes and omits some of them. The sample lists approximately 140,000 clones; roughly 87% were seen once. The sequenced sample was peripheral blood. The receptors were sampled from a woman aged 55-75 years with active or convalescent COVID-19.

CDR3 sequence (DNA): TGCGCCAGCAGTGAGTCAGGGGGCAGTGGCTACACCTTC. The encoded protein is CASSESGGSGYTF. The chain links TRBV10-2 to TRBJ1-2; the match to TRBD1 covers 7 bases. V lost 0 bases to trimming and J lost 7 bases; unmatched junction nucleotides: 2. The CDR3 is 13 residues long. The germline V gene has CDR1 WSHSY and CDR2 SAAADI.

The chain carries TRBV7-9 and TRBJ1-1; no reliable D call. The germline V gene encodes CDR1 SEHNR and CDR2 FQNEAQ (reference sequence). CDR3 length: 13 amino acids. Trimming took 6 bases from V and 4 from J, leaving 12 bases between them. The CDR3 here is CASSHAAGTEAFF. The CDR3 coding sequence is TGTGCCAGCAGTCACGCCGCGGGCACTGAAGCTTTCTTT.

The V call is TRBV18, the J call TRBJ2-7, with TRBD1 matching 10 bases. The trim removed 0 bases at V and 2 bases at J, leaving 7 bases unmatched. The CDR3 contains 17 residues. Germline CDR1 is KGHSH and CDR2 is LQKENI. The CDR3 spells CASSPPAGTGVTYEQYF. As DNA, the CDR3 is TGTGCCAGCTCACCACCGGCCGGGACAGGGGTTACCTACGAGCAGTACTTC.

This chain joins TRBV5-5 and TRBJ2-1; 7 nucleotides align to TRBD1. V was pared by 4 bases and J by 5 bases, with 6 bases of the junction left unmatched. There are 14 residues in the CDR3. In germline, CDR1 is SGHKS, CDR2 YYEKEE (reference sequence). As DNA, the CDR3 is TGTGCCAGCAGCACAGGACAGGCGAACAATGAGCAGTTCTTC. Amino acids: CASSTGQANNEQFF.

This clone was picked up one time. V usage is TRBV6-2 or TRBV6-3 and J usage is TRBJ1-5; no clear D gene. The CDR3 is 17 amino acids. The germline CDR1 and CDR2 sequences are MNHEY and SVGEGT. The germline V and J ends were trimmed by 2 bases and 0 bases, with 14 bases remaining between them. CDR3 sequence (DNA): TGTGCCAGCAGTTACGTGGACGGGAGATATAGCAATCAGCCCCAGCATTTT. Translating gives CASSYVDGRYSNQPQHF.

Worth noting for this clone: Within the sample, other DNA sequences also encode this same CDR3. As DNA, the CDR3 is TGTGCCAGCACTCGGACAGCGAACACCGGGGAGCTGTTTTTT. Translated: CASTRTANTGELFF. V gene TRBV6-5 combines with J gene TRBJ2-2; the D gene is possibly TRBD1 (6 bases). The germline gives CDR1 MNHEY, CDR2 SVGAGI. Trimming pared 7 bases from V and 0 bases from J, leaving 9 bases between. The CDR3 loop spans 14 amino acids.

J is TRBJ1-1 and V is TRBV5-4, with 7 bases lining up with TRBD1. Per the germline V gene, CDR1 is SGHNT and CDR2 is YYREEE (reference sequence). V shed 4 bases and J 1 base; nucleotides not matched to a gene: 7. The CDR3 length is 15 residues. The CDR3 nucleotides read TGTGCCAGCAGCGAACCTCAGGGGGAGAACACTGAAGCTTTCTTT. Its translation: CASSEPQGENTEAFF.

V and J are TRBV16 and TRBJ2-3; TRBD1 matches 8 bases. V was pared by 4 bases and J by 2 bases, with 5 bases of the junction left unmatched. Germline CDR1 is KGHSY and CDR2 is FQNENV. The CDR3 has 15 amino acids. The CDR3 loop reads CASSPGGADTDTQYF. DNA of the CDR3: TGTGCCAGCAGCCCAGGGGGCGCGGACACAGATACGCAGTATTTT.

This sequence joins TRBV4-1 and TRBJ1-3; D is uncertain. Germline V gives CDR1 MGHRA, CDR2 YSYEKL. V dropped 1 base and J dropped 1 base, with 8 bases sitting between them. This CDR3 has 15 residues. The CDR3 region is CASSQVALSGNTIYF. DNA of the CDR3: TGCGCCAGCAGCCAAGTGGCCCTTTCTGGAAACACCATATATTTT.

The CDR3 sequence: CASSPRWNTEAFF. The CDR3 DNA reads as TGTGCCAGCAGTCCACGGTGGAACACTGAAGCTTTCTTT. The gene calls are TRBV6-2 or TRBV6-3 and TRBJ1-1; no reliable D call. Germline V gene lookup returns CDR1 MNHEY and CDR2 SVGEGT. The V gene lost 5 bases and the J gene lost 1 base, with 8 bases spanning the gap. The CDR3 is 13 amino acids.